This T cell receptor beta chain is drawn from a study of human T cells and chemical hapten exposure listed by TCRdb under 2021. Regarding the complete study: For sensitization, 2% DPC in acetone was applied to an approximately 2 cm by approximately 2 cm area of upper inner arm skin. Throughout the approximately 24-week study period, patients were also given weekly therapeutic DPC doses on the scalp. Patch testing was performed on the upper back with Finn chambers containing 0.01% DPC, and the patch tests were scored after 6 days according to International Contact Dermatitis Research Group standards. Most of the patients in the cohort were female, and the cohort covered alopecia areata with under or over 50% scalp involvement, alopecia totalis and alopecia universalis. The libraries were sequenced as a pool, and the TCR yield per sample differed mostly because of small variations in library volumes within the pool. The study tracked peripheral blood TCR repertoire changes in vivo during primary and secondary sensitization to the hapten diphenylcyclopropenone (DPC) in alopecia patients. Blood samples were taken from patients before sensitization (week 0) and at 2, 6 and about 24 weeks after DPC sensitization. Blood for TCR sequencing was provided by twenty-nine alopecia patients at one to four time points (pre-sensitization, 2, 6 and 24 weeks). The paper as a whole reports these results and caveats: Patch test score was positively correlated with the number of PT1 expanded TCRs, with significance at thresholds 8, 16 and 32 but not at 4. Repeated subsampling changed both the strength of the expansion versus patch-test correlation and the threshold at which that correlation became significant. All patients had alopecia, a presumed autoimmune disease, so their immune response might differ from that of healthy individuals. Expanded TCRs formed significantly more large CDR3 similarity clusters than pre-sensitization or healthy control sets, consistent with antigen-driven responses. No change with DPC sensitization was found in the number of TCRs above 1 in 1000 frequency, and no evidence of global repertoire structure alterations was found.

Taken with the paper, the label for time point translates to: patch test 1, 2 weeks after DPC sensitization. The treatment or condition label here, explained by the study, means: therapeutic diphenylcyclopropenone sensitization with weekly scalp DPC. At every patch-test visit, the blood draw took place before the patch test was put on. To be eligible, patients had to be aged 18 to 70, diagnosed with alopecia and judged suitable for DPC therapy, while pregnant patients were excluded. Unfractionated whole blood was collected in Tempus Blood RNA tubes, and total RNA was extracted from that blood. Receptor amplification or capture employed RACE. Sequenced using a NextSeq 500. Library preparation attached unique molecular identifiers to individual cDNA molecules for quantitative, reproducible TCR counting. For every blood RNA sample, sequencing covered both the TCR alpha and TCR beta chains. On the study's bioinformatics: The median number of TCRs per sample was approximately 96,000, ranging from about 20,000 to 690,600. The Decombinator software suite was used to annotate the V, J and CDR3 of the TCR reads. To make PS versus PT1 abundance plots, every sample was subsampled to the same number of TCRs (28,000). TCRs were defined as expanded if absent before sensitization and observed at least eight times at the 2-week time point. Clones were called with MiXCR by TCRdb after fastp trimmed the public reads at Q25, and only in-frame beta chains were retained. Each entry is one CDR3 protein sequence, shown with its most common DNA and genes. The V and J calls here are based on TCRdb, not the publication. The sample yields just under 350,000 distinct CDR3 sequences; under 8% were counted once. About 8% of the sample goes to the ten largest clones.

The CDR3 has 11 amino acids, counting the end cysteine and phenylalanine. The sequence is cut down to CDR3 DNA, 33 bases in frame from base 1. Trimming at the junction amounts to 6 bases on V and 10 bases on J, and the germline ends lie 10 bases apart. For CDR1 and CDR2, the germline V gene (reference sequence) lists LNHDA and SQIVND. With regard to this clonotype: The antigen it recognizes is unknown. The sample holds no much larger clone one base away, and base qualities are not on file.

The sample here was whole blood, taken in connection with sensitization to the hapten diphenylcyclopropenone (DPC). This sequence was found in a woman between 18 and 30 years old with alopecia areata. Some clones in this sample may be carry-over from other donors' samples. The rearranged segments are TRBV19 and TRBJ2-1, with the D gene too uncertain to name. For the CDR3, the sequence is CASREAYEQFF. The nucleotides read TGTGCCAGTAGGGAAGCGTACGAGCAGTTCTTC.